This TCR beta chain originates from a study of blood T cells in healthy people across ages. Per the germline V gene, CDR1 is KGHDR and CDR2 is SFDVKD. CDR3 length equals 13 residues. Sample-barcoded 5' priming and a J-beta primer mix drove a second PCR of roughly 6 to 12 cycles. TCRdb processed the 5' RACE reads anew with MiXCR; each CDR3 protein has one entry. The sample consists of around 970,000 distinct CDR3 sequences, 51% of them appearing once. The receptor was derived from a woman aged 55 to 70 in good health. This chain links TRBV24-1 with TRBJ2-5; D is undetermined. The J call may not be correct, given that the DNA end is closer to TRBJ2-7. What was sequenced was blood. The CDR3 sequence is CATSDLMGYEQYF. In DNA, the CDR3 is TGTGCCACCAGTGATTTGATGGGGTACGAGCAGTACTTC.